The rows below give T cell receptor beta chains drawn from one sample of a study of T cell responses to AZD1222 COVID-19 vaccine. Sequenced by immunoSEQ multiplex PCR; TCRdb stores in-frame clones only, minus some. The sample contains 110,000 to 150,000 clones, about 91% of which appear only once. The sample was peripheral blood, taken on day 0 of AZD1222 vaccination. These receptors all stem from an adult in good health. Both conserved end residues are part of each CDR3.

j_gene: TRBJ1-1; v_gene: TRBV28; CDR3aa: CASGVSTGGGLEAFF
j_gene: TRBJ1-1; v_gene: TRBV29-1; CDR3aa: CSVDVAPGAGNTEAFF
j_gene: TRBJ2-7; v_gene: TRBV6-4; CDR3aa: CASSTLRGPLYEQYF
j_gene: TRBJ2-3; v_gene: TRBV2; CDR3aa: CASSIGGADTQYF
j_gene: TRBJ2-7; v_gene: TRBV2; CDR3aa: CASNTGDEQYF
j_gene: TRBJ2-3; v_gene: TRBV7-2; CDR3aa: CASSPHRAGDTQYF
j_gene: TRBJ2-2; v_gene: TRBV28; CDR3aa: CASITGGLPGELFF
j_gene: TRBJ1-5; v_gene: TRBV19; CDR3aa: CASSTRGVGSNQPQHF
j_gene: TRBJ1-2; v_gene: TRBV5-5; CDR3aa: CASSLTGGAVGYTF
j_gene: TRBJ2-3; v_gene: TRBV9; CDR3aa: CASSGSDTQYF
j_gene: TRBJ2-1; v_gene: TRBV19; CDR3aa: CASSPATSGEQFF
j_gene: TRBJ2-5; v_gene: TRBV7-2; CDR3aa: CASSSRAGGPETQYF
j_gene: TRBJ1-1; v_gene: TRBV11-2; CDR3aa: CASSLRGGQGTNTEAFF
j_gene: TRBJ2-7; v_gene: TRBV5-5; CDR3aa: CASSLLGGAIYEQYF
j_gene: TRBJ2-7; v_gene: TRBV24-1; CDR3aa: CATSVPGLAGEEQYF
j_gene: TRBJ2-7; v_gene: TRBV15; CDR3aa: CATSRTSYEQYF
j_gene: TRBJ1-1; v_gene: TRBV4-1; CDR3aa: CASSQAERRWNTEAFF
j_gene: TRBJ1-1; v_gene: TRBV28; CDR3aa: CASTPPDYTEAFF
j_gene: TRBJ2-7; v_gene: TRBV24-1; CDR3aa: CATSDPGTSGGTYEQYF
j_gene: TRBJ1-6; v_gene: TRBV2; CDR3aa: CASTYREDSPLHF
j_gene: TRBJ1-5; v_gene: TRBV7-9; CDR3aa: CASSFGTSGGNQPQHF
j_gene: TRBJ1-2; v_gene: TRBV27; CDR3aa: CASSHTNGLVGGYTF
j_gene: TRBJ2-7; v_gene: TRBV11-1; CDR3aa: CASRSDGEQYF
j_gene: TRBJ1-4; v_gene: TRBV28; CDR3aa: CASSDSGQAVGELFF
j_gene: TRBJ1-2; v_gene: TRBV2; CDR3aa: CATYDRGPLTGIYGYTF
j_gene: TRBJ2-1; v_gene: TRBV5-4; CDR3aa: CASSLTLAKDEQFF
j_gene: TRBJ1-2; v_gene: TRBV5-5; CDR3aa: CASSLDRGVGGYTF
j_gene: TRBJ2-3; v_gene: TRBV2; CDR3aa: CASKGGFDTQYF
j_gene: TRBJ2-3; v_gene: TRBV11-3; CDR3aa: CASSPHLGGTDTQYF
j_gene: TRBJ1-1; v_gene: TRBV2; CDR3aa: CAGAPGRPTEAFF